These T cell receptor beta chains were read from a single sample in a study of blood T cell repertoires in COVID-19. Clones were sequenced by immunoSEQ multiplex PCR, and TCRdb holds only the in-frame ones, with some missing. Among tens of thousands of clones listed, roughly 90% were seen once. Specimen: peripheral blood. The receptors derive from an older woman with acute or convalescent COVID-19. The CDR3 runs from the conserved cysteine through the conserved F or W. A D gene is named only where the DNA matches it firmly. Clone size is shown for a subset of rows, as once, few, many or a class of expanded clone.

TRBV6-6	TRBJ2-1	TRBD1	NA	CASSRLRDRGLSSYNEQFF	TGTGCCAGCAGTCGACTCCGGGACAGGGGCCTCAGCTCCTACAATGAGCAGTTCTTC
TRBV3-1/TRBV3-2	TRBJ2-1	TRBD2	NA	CASSQVRASGGGSEQFF	TGTGCCAGCAGCCAAGTGCGGGCTTCGGGGGGAGGGAGTGAGCAGTTCTTC
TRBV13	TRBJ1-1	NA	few	CASSRGNTEAFF	TGTGCCAGCAGCAGGGGAAACACTGAAGCTTTCTTT
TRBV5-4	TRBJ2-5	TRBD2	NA	CASSTSGGEETQYF	TGTGCCAGCAGTACTAGCGGGGGGGAGGAGACCCAGTACTTC
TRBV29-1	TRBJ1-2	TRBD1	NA	CSVGTGGFYGYTF	TGCAGCGTTGGAACAGGGGGCTTCTATGGCTACACCTTC
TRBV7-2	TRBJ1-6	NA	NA	CASSLQGFNNSPLHF	TGTGCCAGCAGCTTACAGGGATTTAATAATTCACCCCTCCACTTT
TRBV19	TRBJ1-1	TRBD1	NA	CASSPTGTGQAFF	TGTGCCAGTAGTCCCACCGGGACAGGGCAAGCTTTCTTT
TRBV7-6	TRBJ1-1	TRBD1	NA	CASSNTGMKARGQGGYTEAFF	TGTGCCAGCAGCAACACCGGCATGAAGGCCAGGGGACAGGGCGGGTACACTGAAGCTTTCTTT
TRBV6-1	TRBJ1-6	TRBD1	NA	CASSERGRLDSPLHF	TGTGCCAGCAGTGAGAGGGGGCGCTTGGATTCACCCCTCCACTTT
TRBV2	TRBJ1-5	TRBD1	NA	CASSVGDRGLQPQHF	TGTGCCAGCAGTGTGGGGGACAGGGGGCTTCAGCCCCAGCATTTT
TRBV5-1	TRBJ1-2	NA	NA	CASSSTTDLYGYTF	TGCGCCAGCAGCTCTACGACTGACCTCTATGGCTACACCTTC
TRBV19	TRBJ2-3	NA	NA	CASTYSQDFIFTDTQYF	TGTGCCAGTACCTATAGCCAGGACTTCATCTTCACAGATACGCAGTATTTT
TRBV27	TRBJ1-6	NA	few	CASSLRTDWSPLHF	TGTGCCAGCAGTTTAAGGACAGACTGGTCACCCCTCCACTTT
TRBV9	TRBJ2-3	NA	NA	CASSPTDTQYF	TGTGCCAGCAGCCCTACAGATACGCAGTATTTT
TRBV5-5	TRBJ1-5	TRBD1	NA	CASSIDRGYQPQHF	TGTGCCAGCAGCATTGACAGGGGGTATCAGCCCCAGCATTTT
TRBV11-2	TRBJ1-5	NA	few	CASSPGGNQPQHF	TGTGCCAGCAGCCCCGGGGGCAATCAGCCCCAGCATTTT
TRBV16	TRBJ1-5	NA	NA	CASSQSLGAREPQHF	TGTGCCAGCAGCCAATCTTTGGGGGCGCGGGAGCCCCAGCATTTT
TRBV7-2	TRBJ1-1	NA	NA	CASSSAGGNTEAFF	TGTGCCAGCAGCTCAGCTGGAGGGAACACTGAAGCTTTCTTT
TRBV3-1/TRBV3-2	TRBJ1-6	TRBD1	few	CASSRGTGSYSPLHF	TGTGCCAGCAGCCGCGGGACAGGGTCATACTCACCCCTCCACTTT
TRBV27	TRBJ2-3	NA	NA	CASSLDPERPSTDTQYF	TGTGCCAGCAGTTTAGACCCAGAGCGGCCTAGCACAGATACGCAGTATTTT
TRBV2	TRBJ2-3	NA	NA	CASSEALVFSQYF	TGTGCCAGCAGTGAAGCGCTAGTTTTTTCGCAGTATTTT
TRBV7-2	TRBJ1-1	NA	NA	CASRKGQNTEAFF	TGTGCCAGCAGGAAGGGACAAAATACTGAAGCTTTCTTT
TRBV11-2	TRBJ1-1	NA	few	CASRPAAAGDTEAFF	TGTGCCAGCAGACCCGCCGCCGCGGGGGACACTGAAGCTTTCTTT
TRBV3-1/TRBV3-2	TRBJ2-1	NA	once	CASRGRGTYNEQFF	TGTGCCAGCAGAGGGCGGGGGACATACAATGAGCAGTTCTTC